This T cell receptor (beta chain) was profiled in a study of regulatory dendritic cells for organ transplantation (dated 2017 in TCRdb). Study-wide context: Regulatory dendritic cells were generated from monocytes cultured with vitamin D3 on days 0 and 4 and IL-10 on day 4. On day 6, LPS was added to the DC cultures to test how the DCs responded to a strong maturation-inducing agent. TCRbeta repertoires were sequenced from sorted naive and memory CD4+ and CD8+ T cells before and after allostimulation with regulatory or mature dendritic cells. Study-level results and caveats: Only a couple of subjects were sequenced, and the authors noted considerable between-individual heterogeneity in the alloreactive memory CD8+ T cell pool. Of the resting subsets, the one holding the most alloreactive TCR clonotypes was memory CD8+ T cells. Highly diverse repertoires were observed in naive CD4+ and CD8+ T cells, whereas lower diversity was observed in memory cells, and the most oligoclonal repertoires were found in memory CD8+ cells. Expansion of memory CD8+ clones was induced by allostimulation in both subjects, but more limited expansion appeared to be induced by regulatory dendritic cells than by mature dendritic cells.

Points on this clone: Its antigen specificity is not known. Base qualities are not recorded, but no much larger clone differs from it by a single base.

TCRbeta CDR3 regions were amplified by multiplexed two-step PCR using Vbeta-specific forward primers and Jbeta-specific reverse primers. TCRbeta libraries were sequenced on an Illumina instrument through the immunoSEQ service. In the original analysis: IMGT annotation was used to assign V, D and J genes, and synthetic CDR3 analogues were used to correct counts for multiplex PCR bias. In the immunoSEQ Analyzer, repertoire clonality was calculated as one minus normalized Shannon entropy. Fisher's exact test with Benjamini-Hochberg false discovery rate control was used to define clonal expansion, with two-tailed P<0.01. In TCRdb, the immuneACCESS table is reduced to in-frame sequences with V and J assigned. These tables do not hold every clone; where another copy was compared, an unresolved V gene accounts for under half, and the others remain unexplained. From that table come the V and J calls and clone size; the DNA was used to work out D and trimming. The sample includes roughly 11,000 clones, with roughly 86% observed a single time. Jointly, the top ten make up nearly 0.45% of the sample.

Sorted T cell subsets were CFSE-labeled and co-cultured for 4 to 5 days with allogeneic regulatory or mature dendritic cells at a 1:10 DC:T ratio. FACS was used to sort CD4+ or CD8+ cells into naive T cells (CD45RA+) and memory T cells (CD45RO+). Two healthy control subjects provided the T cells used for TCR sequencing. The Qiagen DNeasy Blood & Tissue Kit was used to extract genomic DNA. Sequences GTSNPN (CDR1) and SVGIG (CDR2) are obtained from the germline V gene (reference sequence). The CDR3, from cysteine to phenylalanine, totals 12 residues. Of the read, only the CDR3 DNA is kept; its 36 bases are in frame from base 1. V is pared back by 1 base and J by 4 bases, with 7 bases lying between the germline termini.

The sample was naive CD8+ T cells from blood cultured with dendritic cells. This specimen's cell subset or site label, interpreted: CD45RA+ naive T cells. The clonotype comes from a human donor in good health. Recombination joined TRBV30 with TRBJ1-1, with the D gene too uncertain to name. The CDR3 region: CAWSDSGTEAFF. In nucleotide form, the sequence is TGTGCCTGGAGTGACAGTGGCACTGAAGCTTTCTTT.